The 23 T cell receptor beta chains below all came from one sample that was sequenced in a study of cytomegalovirus exposure and HLA in healthy donors. The PCR made use of 60 Vbeta and 13 Jbeta primers. TCRdb's table, derived via immunoSEQ multiplex PCR, lists solely in-frame clones and lacks some. The repertoire includes about 190,000 clones, 81% of them detected once, and more than 1.5% sits in the top ten. Material for sequencing was PBMCs. Receptors originate from a man between 18 and 35 years old in good health and CMV-seronegative.

This chain joins TRBV27 and TRBJ2-5, with D unclear. This CDR3 has 14 residues. Germline CDR1 is MNHEY and CDR2 is SMNVEV (reference sequence). V was clipped by 6 bases and J by 2 bases, with 13 bases between them. The CDR3 here is CASRNIALQETQYF. The CDR3 region has the DNA TGTGCCAGCAGGAACATAGCCTTACAAGAGACCCAGTACTTC.

The chain combines TRBV28 with TRBJ2-5; 8 positions match TRBD1. J gave up 6 bases and V 5 bases, and 5 bases lay outside the gene matches. Germline V lookup: CDR1 MDHEN, CDR2 SYDVKM. This CDR3 contains 13 residues. CDR3 protein: CASSPDRGKTQYF. The CDR3 DNA reads TGTGCCAGCAGTCCCGACAGGGGAAAGACCCAGTACTTC.

The V gene is TRBV2, the J gene TRBJ2-2, with 9 positions matching TRBD1. This CDR3 contains 16 residues. V was clipped by 2 bases and J by 7 bases; unmatched bases: 8. CDR1 and CDR2 (germline): SNHLY, FYNNEI. The DNA of the CDR3 is TGTGCCAGCAGTGAACCACAGGGGGCGTACGGCGGGGAGCTGTTTTTT. Translating gives CASSEPQGAYGGELFF.

This rearrangement joins TRBV2 to TRBJ1-5; D possibly corresponds to TRBD1 (6 bases). Germline V CDR1 and CDR2: SNHLY, FYNNEI. V lost 6 bases, J lost 5 bases, and 11 bases lay in between. The CDR3 has 13 amino acids. CDR3 sequence reads: CASSKRTDQPQHF. For the CDR3, the DNA is TGTGCCAGCAGCAAGAGGACAGATCAGCCCCAGCATTTT.

This chain joins TRBV5-4 and TRBJ2-1; D gene ambiguous. In germline, CDR1 is SGHNT, CDR2 YYREEE (reference sequence). This CDR3 is 12 amino acids long. Trimming stripped 4 bases from V and 8 bases from J, with 10 bases between. Here the CDR3 DNA reads TGTGCCAGCAGCCGGCCCGGAGATGAGCAGTTCTTC. It yields the protein CASSRPGDEQFF.

The gene calls are TRBV15 and TRBJ2-7, with D perhaps matching TRBD1 (6 bases). V lost 3 bases and J 2 bases, leaving 14 bases between the germline ends. Per the germline V gene, CDR1 is LNHNV and CDR2 is YYDKDF (reference sequence). The CDR3 has 15 amino acids. This CDR3 is CATSRTWTDPYEQYF. The CDR3 DNA reads TGTGCCACCAGCAGGACTTGGACAGACCCCTACGAGCAGTACTTC.

The CDR3 sequence is CASSGGRWDHNEQFF. In DNA, the CDR3 is TGTGCCAGCAGTGGGGGGCGATGGGACCACAATGAGCAGTTCTTC. The rearrangement uses TRBV25-1 and TRBJ2-1; D is possibly TRBD1 (6 bases). From germline, CDR1 is MGHDK and CDR2 SYGVNS. This CDR3 region has 15 residues. V was cut by 4 bases and J by 5 bases, with 15 bases left in between.

There are a few counts of this clone. The J gene is TRBJ2-7, the V gene TRBV30, with 13 bases aligning to TRBD2. The ends lost 1 base at V and 6 bases at J; junction bases unmatched: 3. Germline-derived CDR1 and CDR2 are GTSNPN and SVGIG (reference sequence). The CDR3 consists of 14 residues. CDR3 nucleotides: TGTGCCTGGAGTGACGGACTAGCGGGAGCCGAGCAGTACTTC. This encodes CAWSDGLAGAEQYF.

The gene calls are TRBV5-4 and TRBJ2-3, with 8 positions matching TRBD2. The germline CDR1 and CDR2 sequences are SGHNT and YYREEE (reference sequence). There are 14 residues in the CDR3. The junction had 3 bases not matched to a gene; V was cut back by 2 bases and J by 4 bases. The CDR3 DNA reads TGTGCCAGCAGCTTCGGGGGGGCCCCAGATACGCAGTATTTT. The encoded protein is CASSFGGAPDTQYF. The full variable domain, in which reference TRBV5-4 and TRBJ2-3 provide the parts outside the CDR3, is ETGVTQSPTHLIKTRGQQVTLRCSSQSGHNTVSWYQQALGQGPQFIFQYYREEENGRGNFPPRFSGLQFPNYSSELNVNALELDDSALYLCASSFGGAPDTQYFGPGTRLTVL.

The genes are TRBV2 and TRBJ1-1, with D maybe TRBD1 (6 bases). The CDR3 spans 14 residues. With 3 bases removed from V and 4 bases from J, the gap between germline ends came to 12 bases. Per the germline V gene, CDR1 is SNHLY and CDR2 is FYNNEI. The CDR3 protein is CASSDGGSFTEAFF. The CDR3 DNA follows: TGTGCCAGCAGTGATGGGGGCTCGTTCACTGAAGCTTTCTTT.

The chain combines TRBV10-1 with TRBJ1-1; D is possibly TRBD1 (6 bases). V lost 6 bases and J lost 0, with 14 bases in between. The V gene's germline CDR1 is WNHNN and CDR2 SYGVQD (reference sequence). This CDR3 has 15 amino acids. DNA of the CDR3: TGCGCCAGCAGGCCCCGTACAGGGCTGAACACTGAAGCTTTCTTT. Its translation: CASRPRTGLNTEAFF.

The chain has TRBV5-4 and TRBJ2-4, with TRBD2 matching over 8 bases. The CDR3 has 16 amino acids. The trim removed 10 bases at V and 7 bases at J, leaving 19 bases unmatched. In germline, CDR1 is SGHNT, CDR2 YYREEE (reference sequence). CDR3 DNA: TGTGCCTGGGGGGAGCGGACTAGCCGGAGGGTGAACATTCAGTACTTC. Translating it yields CAWGERTSRRVNIQYF.

The chain has TRBV6-1 and TRBJ1-1, with 8 bases aligning to TRBD1. This CDR3 is built from 13 residues. Germline values: CDR1 MNHNS, CDR2 SASEGT. Trimming took 4 bases from V and 5 from J; bases not matched to a gene: 3. The CDR3 DNA sequence: TGTGCCAGCAGTGGACAGGGGTGGACTGAAGCTTTCTTT. Translating it yields CASSGQGWTEAFF.

V is TRBV5-1 and J is TRBJ2-7, with 8 bases lining up with TRBD1. The CDR3 has 15 amino acids. J was trimmed by 2 bases and V by 3 bases; bases with no gene match: 7. The germline gives CDR1 SGHRS, CDR2 YFSETQ. Written as DNA, the CDR3 is TGCGCCAGCAGCTCCAGGGGGCGTATTCCCTACGAGCAGTACTTC. It encodes CASSSRGRIPYEQYF.

The CDR3 DNA is TGTGCCAGCAGCTTACAGGGACCTTTTGGTGAAGCTTTCTTT. Amino acids: CASSLQGPFGEAFF. The chain employs TRBV6-6 and TRBJ1-1, with D possibly matching TRBD1 (6 bases). Germline V lookup: CDR1 MNHNY, CDR2 SVGAGI (reference sequence). This CDR3 is 14 amino acids long. V dropped 6 bases and J dropped 7 bases, with 18 bases sitting between them.

This chain links TRBV19 with TRBJ2-3; 9 bases match TRBD1. Germline CDR1 reads LNHDA; CDR2 reads SQIVND (reference sequence). The V and J ends lost 5 bases and 0 bases, in that order; junction bases with no gene match: 12. The CDR3 spans 18 residues. The CDR3 region is CASSLGTGRVTSTDTQYF. For the CDR3, the DNA is TGTGCCAGTAGTCTAGGGACAGGGAGGGTGACTAGCACAGATACGCAGTATTTT.

This chain uses TRBV11-1 with TRBJ2-1; the match to TRBD2 covers 7 bases. CDR1 and CDR2 from the germline V gene are SGHAT and FQDESV (reference sequence). The CDR3 covers 15 residues. The junction had 5 bases not matched to a gene; V was cut back by 6 bases and J by 0 bases. The chain's CDR3 is CASSPLAASYNEQFF. The CDR3 nucleotides read TGTGCCAGCAGTCCTCTAGCGGCCTCCTACAATGAGCAGTTCTTC.

This clone was seen repeatedly, ten times or more. This chain links TRBV4-3 with TRBJ2-1; TRBD2 aligns across 7 bases. The CDR3 sequence is 16 residues long. Germline CDR1 is LGHNA and CDR2 is YSLEER. V gave up 1 base and J gave up 3 bases; unmatched junction bases: 6. CDR3 coding DNA: TGCGCCAGCAGCCAAGCGACCGGGGGGAACTACAATGAGCAGTTCTTC. Translating it yields CASSQATGGNYNEQFF.

This rearrangement joins TRBV7-9 to TRBJ2-5; D is unclear. The V and J ends lost 4 bases and 0 bases respectively, with 15 bases between them. Germline assignment: CDR1 SEHNR and CDR2 FQNEAQ (reference sequence). The CDR3 totals 16 residues. For the CDR3, the DNA is TGTGCCAGCAGCTCAGACACGTCTTTGAACCAAGAGACCCAGTACTTC. Translation: CASSSDTSLNQETQYF.

J is TRBJ2-1 and V is TRBV5-5; 14 positions agree with TRBD2. With 4 bases clipped from V and 9 bases from J, the junction kept 9 bases outside the gene matches. There are 16 residues in the CDR3. Germline CDR1 SGHKS, CDR2 YYEKEE (reference sequence). The DNA for the CDR3 is TGTGCCAGCAGCCGGAGCGGGACTAGCGGGAGCGGTGAGCAGTTCTTC. Protein: CASSRSGTSGSGEQFF.

The genes are TRBV19 and TRBJ1-2, with TRBD1 matching over 9 bases. There are 18 residues in the CDR3. V trimming: 7 bases; J trimming: 6 bases; junction bases outside the gene matches: 21. The germline V gene encodes CDR1 LNHDA and CDR2 SQIVND (reference sequence). The CDR3 DNA is TGTGCCAGTACCCCTTGGAGGGGACAGGGTAAAGATTCGGATGGCTACACCTTC. Translating it yields CASTPWRGQGKDSDGYTF. The variable domain in full, with the rest retrieved from reference TRBV19 and TRBJ1-2, is DGGITQSPKYLFRKEGQNVTLSCEQNLNHDAMYWYRQDPGQGLRLIYYSQIVNDFQKGDIAEGYSVSREKKESFPLTVTSAQKNPTAFYLCASTPWRGQGKDSDGYTFGSGTRLTVV.

The chain couples TRBV4-3 to TRBJ2-2, with TRBD1 matching over 7 bases. Trimming took 4 bases from V and 6 from J; bases not matched to a gene: 8. This CDR3 contains 15 residues. The V gene's germline CDR1 is LGHNA and CDR2 YSLEER. CDR3 region: CASSRNRGMAGELFF. The CDR3 nucleotides are TGCGCCAGCAGCCGCAACAGGGGAATGGCCGGGGAGCTGTTTTTT.

The chain is built from TRBV7-2 and TRBJ1-4; TRBD1 is a possible D gene (5 bases). The V end was cut by 2 bases, the J end by 6 bases, with 16 bases between. The CDR3 consists of 16 residues. Germline V gives CDR1 SGHTA, CDR2 FQGNSA. The CDR3 DNA sequence: TGTGCCAGCAGCTTATACGGGACTCCAGAGGATGAAAAACTGTTTTTT. It encodes CASSLYGTPEDEKLFF.